These 9 T cell receptor beta chains share one sample of origin, sequenced in a study of T-cell memory formation after mild COVID-19. MiXCR, applied by TCRdb to the 5' RACE reads, yields one record per CDR3 protein. The sample comprises approximately 480,000 distinct CDR3 sequences, around a sixth of which are singletons, and roughly an eighth rests with the top ten. Sequencing was carried out using PBMCs or a T cell subset sorted from them (not recorded which). All receptors come from an adult woman who had mild COVID-19 (a few samples of this study predate the infection). Cell type and time point are not known.

This clonotype was counted a few times. The rearrangement uses TRBV6-1 and TRBJ2-1; no reliable D call. V was cut by 11 bases and J by 5 bases, with 10 bases left in between. CDR1 and CDR2 from the germline V gene are MNHNS and SASEGT. The CDR3 has 11 amino acids. The CDR3 sequence is CACRANNEQFF. The CDR3 nucleotides are TGTGCCTGCCGAGCGAACAATGAGCAGTTCTTC.

This clonotype turned up a few times. V and J are TRBV7-3 and TRBJ2-1; 7 bases fit TRBD2. The CDR3 is 15 residues long. J was trimmed by 7 bases and V by 2 bases; bases with no gene match: 8. Per germline, CDR1 SGHTA and CDR2 FQGTGA. CDR3 amino acids: CASSLGGGGRNEQFF. In DNA form, the CDR3 reads TGTGCCAGCAGCTTAGGTGGCGGGGGTAGAAATGAGCAGTTCTTC.

This clonotype showed up many times. The V gene is TRBV7-6, the J gene TRBJ1-1, with D possibly TRBD1 on 5 matching bases. The V end lost 4 bases, the J end lost 1 base, and 10 bases lay between the germline ends. CDR3 length: 14 amino acids. Germline-derived CDR1 and CDR2 are SGHVS and FNYEAQ. In DNA form, the CDR3 reads TGTGCCAGCAGCTCCCAGGGAACGAACACTGAAGCTTTCTTT. Encoded protein: CASSSQGTNTEAFF.

The rearrangement uses TRBV12-3 or TRBV12-4 and TRBJ1-1; D is unclear. V shed 5 bases and J shed 7 bases, with 14 bases lying between them. This CDR3 region has 13 residues. The chain's CDR3 is CASSKLLDGEAFF. The CDR3 bases are TGTGCCAGCAGTAAACTACTGGACGGTGAAGCTTTCTTT.

This clonotype appeared a few times. V gene TRBV10-3 combines with J gene TRBJ1-2; D is unresolved. The CDR3 is made up of 14 amino acids. CDR1 is ENHRY, CDR2 SYGVKD, per germline. V was clipped by 2 bases and J by 4 bases, with 11 bases between them. DNA of the CDR3: TGTGCCATCAGTGAGGAGCAGGCAGGCTATGGCTACACCTTC. The encoded protein is CAISEEQAGYGYTF.

This clonotype was observed a handful of times. V usage is TRBV7-3 and J usage is TRBJ2-3, with unresolved D. CDR3 size: 13 residues. The germline V gene encodes CDR1 SGHTA and CDR2 FQGTGA. V was clipped by 2 bases and J by 4 bases, with 7 bases between them. In DNA, the CDR3 is TGTGCCAGCAGCTTAGTGGGCCCAGATACGCAGTATTTT. The encoded protein is CASSLVGPDTQYF.

This clonotype was counted a few times. The V gene is TRBV15, the J gene TRBJ2-1; a weak D match, TRBD1 (6 bases). The ends were cut back, 1 base at V and 4 bases at J, with 11 bases in the middle. The CDR3 runs 15 residues. Germline V gives CDR1 LNHNV, CDR2 YYDKDF (reference sequence). The CDR3 nucleotides read TGTGCCACCAGCAGAGCTGGCAGGGGTTACAATGAGCAGTTCTTC. Translation: CATSRAGRGYNEQFF. Based on the CDR3 plus reference TRBV15 and TRBJ2-1, the full variable domain is DAMVIQNPRYQVTQFGKPVTLSCSQTLNHNVMYWYQQKSSQAPKLLFHYYDKDFNNEADTPDNFQSRRPNTSFCFLDIRSPGLGDTAMYLCATSRAGRGYNEQFFGPGTRLTVL.

The gene calls are TRBV6-6 and TRBJ1-4; 7 nucleotides match TRBD1. The J segment lost 4 bases and the V segment lost 0 bases, leaving 5 bases of the junction unmatched. CDR1 and CDR2 from the germline V gene are MNHNY and SVGAGI (reference sequence). The CDR3 has 16 residues. CDR3 residues: CASSYSFRDSNEKLFF. The CDR3 DNA follows: TGTGCCAGCAGTTACTCATTCCGGGACAGTAATGAAAAACTGTTTTTT.

This clonotype has more than one count but fewer than ten. V gene TRBV7-6 combines with J gene TRBJ2-3; 7 positions agree with TRBD1. V shed 3 bases, J shed 2 bases, and the junction held 5 bases outside the gene matches. The CDR3 loop spans 15 amino acids. Looked up from germline, CDR1 is SGHVS and CDR2 is FNYEAQ. CDR3 bases: TGTGCCAGCAGCTTCGGCAGGGGGTACACAGATACGCAGTATTTT. The encoded protein is CASSFGRGYTDTQYF. Full variable domain (outside the CDR3, taken from reference TRBV7-6 and TRBJ2-3): GAGVSQSPRYKVTKRGQDVALRCDPISGHVSLYWYRQALGQGPEFLTYFNYEAQQDKSGLPNDRFSAERPEGSISTLTIQRTEQRDSAMYRCASSFGRGYTDTQYFGPGTRLTVL.